Presented here are 17 T cell receptor beta chains from one specimen sequenced in a study of blood T cell repertoires in COVID-19. The repertoire was sequenced with immunoSEQ multiplex PCR; TCRdb's copy has only in-frame clones and lacks some. Here the sample spans approximately 170,000 clones, around 84% being singletons. Sequenced input: PBMCs or T cells enriched from blood (not recorded which). These receptors were collected from a woman aged 25 to 39 who had recovered from COVID-19.

The chain employs TRBV25-1 and TRBJ2-3; 12 positions match TRBD1. This CDR3 has 16 amino acids. The germline gives CDR1 MGHDK, CDR2 SYGVNS. Trimming removed 6 bases from V and 3 bases from J; junction bases left unmatched: 7. This chain's CDR3 is CASSGTGGEVTDTQYF. CDR3 nucleotide sequence: TGTGCCAGCAGCGGGACAGGGGGCGAGGTAACAGATACGCAGTATTTT.

This clone has a single count. The V call is TRBV5-1, the J call TRBJ2-1, with TRBD1 identical over 10 bases. CDR1 is SGHRS, CDR2 YFSETQ, per germline. The CDR3 covers 15 residues. V trimming: 4 bases; J trimming: 4 bases; junction bases outside the gene matches: 5. Here the CDR3 reads CASSTGQGGYNEQFF. In nucleotides, the CDR3 is TGCGCCAGCAGCACCGGACAGGGGGGATACAATGAGCAGTTCTTC.

The V and J genes are TRBV7-2 and TRBJ2-1; 9 nucleotides line up with TRBD2. The V and J ends lost 1 base and 9 bases, in that order; junction bases with no gene match: 10. The CDR3 is made up of 16 amino acids. In germline, CDR1 is SGHTA, CDR2 FQGNSA. In DNA form, the CDR3 reads TGTGCCAGCAGCTTAGGATTCCGCGGGGGGGCCCTTGAGCAGTTCTTC. This encodes CASSLGFRGGALEQFF.

This clone was seen more than once but under ten times. The chain carries TRBV2 and TRBJ1-1; 7 bases match TRBD1. This CDR3 has 15 amino acids. Trimming at V came to 2 bases and at J to 4 bases, leaving 7 bases not matched to a gene. From germline, CDR1 is SNHLY and CDR2 FYNNEI. The CDR3 protein is CASSERAGGGTEAFF. CDR3 DNA: TGTGCCAGCAGTGAACGGGCAGGGGGTGGCACTGAAGCTTTCTTT. Based on the CDR3 plus reference TRBV2 and TRBJ1-1, the full variable domain is EPEVTQTPSHQVTQMGQEVILRCVPISNHLYFYWYRQILGQKVEFLVSFYNNEISEKSEIFDDQFSVERPDGSNFTLKIRSTKLEDSAMYFCASSERAGGGTEAFFGQGTRLTVV.

This clone was found once. The chain joins TRBV12-3 or TRBV12-4 to TRBJ2-2; 7 bases are a match to TRBD1. J gave up 6 bases and V 4 bases, and 2 bases lay outside the gene matches. The CDR3 runs to 13 residues. CDR3 in amino acids: CASSSQGPGELFF. CDR3 DNA sequence: TGTGCCAGCAGTTCACAGGGGCCCGGGGAGCTGTTTTTT.

This clone was seen once. The CDR3 coding sequence is TGCGCCAGCAGCGAGGGACAGGCCAATCAGCCCCAGCATTTT. Protein: CASSEGQANQPQHF. The chain has TRBV5-1 and TRBJ1-5; 8 bases fit TRBD1. Per germline, CDR1 SGHRS and CDR2 YFSETQ. This CDR3 is built from 14 residues. V was pared by 4 bases and J by 3 bases, with 3 bases of the junction left unmatched. Full variable domain (remainder filled in from reference TRBV5-1 and TRBJ1-5): KAGVTQTPRYLIKTRGQQVTLSCSPISGHRSVSWYQQTPGQGLQFLFEYFSETQRNKGNFPGRFSGRQFSNSRSEMNVSTLELGDSALYLCASSEGQANQPQHFGDGTRLSIL.

The genes are TRBV27 and TRBJ1-1; 8 nucleotides match TRBD1. J was trimmed by 6 bases and V by 6 bases; bases with no gene match: 6. CDR1 is MNHEY, CDR2 SMNVEV, per germline (reference sequence). The CDR3 runs 13 residues. CDR3 sequence (DNA): TGTGCCAGCAGAGTGACAGGGGCCCCTGAAGCTTTCTTT. Protein product: CASRVTGAPEAFF.

V and J are TRBV5-6 and TRBJ2-1, with D possibly being TRBD1 (5 bases). The CDR3 runs to 14 residues. CDR1 is SGHDT, CDR2 YYEEEE, per germline. The ends were cut back, 3 bases at V and 0 bases at J, with 7 bases in the middle. DNA of the CDR3: TGTGCCAGCAGCTATACAGGCTCCTACAATGAGCAGTTCTTC. It codes for CASSYTGSYNEQFF.

The V gene is TRBV19, the J gene TRBJ1-5; 7 nucleotides align to TRBD1. The CDR3 length is 16 residues. Germline CDR1 is LNHDA and CDR2 is SQIVND (reference sequence). The J segment lost 5 bases and the V segment lost 5 bases, leaving 12 bases of the junction unmatched. This chain's CDR3 is CASSAWDSNFYQPQHF. CDR3 sequence (DNA): TGTGCCAGTAGTGCCTGGGACAGCAATTTTTATCAGCCCCAGCATTTT. Filled out from reference TRBV19 and TRBJ1-5, the complete variable domain reads DGGITQSPKYLFRKEGQNVTLSCEQNLNHDAMYWYRQDPGQGLRLIYYSQIVNDFQKGDIAEGYSVSREKKESFPLTVTSAQKNPTAFYLCASSAWDSNFYQPQHFGDGTRLSIL.

This clone was seen just once. V is TRBV5-4 and J is TRBJ1-6, with 11 bases fitting TRBD1. CDR1 SGHNT and CDR2 YYREEE come from the germline V gene (reference sequence). V lost 0 bases and J lost 10; bases outside the gene matches: 3. The CDR3 has 15 amino acids. The CDR3 is CASSLGGDRGSPLHF. Written as DNA, the CDR3 is TGTGCCAGCAGCTTGGGTGGGGACAGGGGGTCACCCCTCCACTTT. Variable domain in full (rest from reference TRBV5-4 and TRBJ1-6): ETGVTQSPTHLIKTRGQQVTLRCSSQSGHNTVSWYQQALGQGPQFIFQYYREEENGRGNFPPRFSGLQFPNYSSELNVNALELDDSALYLCASSLGGDRGSPLHFGNGTRLTVT.

V and J are TRBV5-1 and TRBJ2-7, with 7 nucleotides matching TRBD1. V trimming: 0 bases; J trimming: 3 bases; junction bases outside the gene matches: 6. The CDR3 is 15 amino acids. Germline CDR1 and CDR2: SGHRS and YFSETQ. The CDR3 nucleotides read TGCGCCAGCAGCTTGGCTTCGCCAGGGGGCTACGAGCAGTACTTC. The encoded protein is CASSLASPGGYEQYF.

This chain uses TRBV28 with TRBJ2-5; 7 nucleotides agree with TRBD1. The germline gives CDR1 MDHEN, CDR2 SYDVKM. The CDR3 consists of 15 residues. V dropped 3 bases and J dropped 6; count of bases not matched to a gene: 10. The CDR3 region is CASSLLNPGQQTQYF. CDR3 bases: TGTGCCAGCAGTTTGCTTAATCCGGGACAGCAGACCCAGTACTTC.

The CDR3 bases are TGCAGTGCTAGTGTAAAGTTAAGGACTCAAGAGACCCAGTACTTC. It translates to CSASVKLRTQETQYF. The chain couples TRBV20-1 to TRBJ2-5; tentatively, D is TRBD2 (5 bases). Trimming left V 3 bases short and J 2 bases short, with 16 bases between. The CDR3 has 15 residues. Germline CDR1 and CDR2: DFQATT and SNEGSKA (reference sequence).

The table lists this clone with a count of one. The chain links TRBV28 to TRBJ1-4, with TRBD1 as a possible D gene (6 bases). The CDR3 extends over 14 amino acids. V dropped 5 bases and J dropped 0 bases, with 7 bases sitting between them. Per the germline V gene, CDR1 is MDHEN and CDR2 is SYDVKM. CDR3 bases: TGTGCCAGCAGTAAGGGGGCAACTAATGAAAAACTGTTTTTT. Amino acids: CASSKGATNEKLFF.

The chain recombines TRBV4-1 with TRBJ2-3; D is unresolved. CDR3 length: 17 amino acids. The V gene lost 3 bases and the J gene lost 1 base, with 17 bases spanning the gap. Germline assignment: CDR1 MGHRA and CDR2 YSYEKL. The CDR3 DNA is TGCGCCAGCAGCCATGGGCTTTGGGCCAGTGGCACAGATACGCAGTATTTT. It specifies CASSHGLWASGTDTQYF.

V is TRBV5-1 and J is TRBJ2-3; 8 bases fit TRBD1. CDR3 length equals 15 residues. With V trimmed by 0 bases and J by 0 bases, 0 bases remained unmatched. Per the germline V gene, CDR1 is SGHRS and CDR2 is YFSETQ. The DNA for the CDR3 is TGCGCCAGCAGCTTGGACAGGGGGAGCACAGATACGCAGTATTTT. It codes for CASSLDRGSTDTQYF.

The chain is built from TRBV2 and TRBJ1-6, with 7 bases identical to TRBD1. J lost 10 bases, V lost 6 bases, and 9 bases had no gene match. The germline V gene encodes CDR1 SNHLY and CDR2 FYNNEI. The CDR3 runs to 14 residues. The DNA for the CDR3 is TGTGCCAGCAGGCCCGACAGGGTTGGATCACCCCTCCACTTT. Protein: CASRPDRVGSPLHF.